One T cell receptor (beta chain) is described in this entry. These data originate in a study of shared clonotypes between healthy human individuals. This CDR3 has 14 residues. Trimming took 3 bases from V and 1 from J, leaving 8 bases between them. Germline loops: CDR1 MRHNA, CDR2 SNTAGT. Sequencing was performed with immunoSEQ multiplex PCR; in TCRdb, only in-frame clones are kept and a portion is missing. The sample has about 2.3 million clones; over 85% are singletons. The chain has TRBV6-4 and TRBJ2-3; D gene unclear. Source material: naive CD4+ T cells from PBMCs. Subset of the sample: CD45RA+ positively selected. This sequence was found in a man aged 18-30 years in good health. Some clones in this sample may be carry-over from other donors' samples. The CDR3 region has the DNA TGTGCCAGCAGTGAAATTGGGGGCACAGATACGCAGTATTTT. It codes for CASSEIGGTDTQYF.